These 26 T cell receptor beta chains were all obtained from the same sample, sequenced in a study of blood T cell repertoires in COVID-19. The repertoire was sequenced with immunoSEQ multiplex PCR; TCRdb's copy has only in-frame clones and lacks some. The data contain about 160,000 clones, more than 65% of them singletons. The specimen was peripheral blood. The receptors shown here come from an elderly woman with active or convalescent COVID-19.

The chain couples TRBV20-1 to TRBJ2-7; D is possibly TRBD2 (6 bases). The V gene lost 3 bases and the J gene lost 4 bases, with 16 bases spanning the gap. CDR3 length: 14 residues. Germline V lookup: CDR1 DFQATT, CDR2 SNEGSKA (reference sequence). The CDR3 DNA follows: TGCAGTGCTAGTTTAACGGAGGGCCGTTACGAGCAGTACTTC. Protein product: CSASLTEGRYEQYF.

The chain combines TRBV6-5 with TRBJ2-1; 7 bases align to TRBD2. CDR3 length: 15 amino acids. Per the germline V gene, CDR1 is MNHEY and CDR2 is SVGAGI. With V trimmed by 5 bases and J by 9 bases, 13 bases remained unmatched. In DNA, the CDR3 is TGTGCCAGCAGTCTTTCACGGGGGGATGTGGGTGAGCAGTTCTTC. It yields the protein CASSLSRGDVGEQFF.

This chain uses TRBV3-1 (or the pseudogene TRBV3-2) with TRBJ1-5; no clear D gene. V gave up 2 bases and J gave up 2 bases, with 13 bases separating them. The CDR3 is 16 amino acids. CDR1 is LGHDT and CDR2 is YNNKEL in the germline V gene (reference sequence). This chain's CDR3 is CASSQLGPQGNQPQHF. The CDR3 region has the DNA TGTGCCAGCAGCCAATTGGGCCCGCAAGGCAATCAGCCCCAGCATTTT.

CDR3 nucleotides: TGTGCCACCAGCAGAGATCCGAACAATTATGGCTACACCTTC. It encodes CATSRDPNNYGYTF. V gene TRBV15 combines with J gene TRBJ1-2; no definite D call. The V and J ends lost 0 bases and 5 bases respectively, with 10 bases between them. Germline-derived CDR1 and CDR2 are LNHNV and YYDKDF (reference sequence). There are 14 residues in the CDR3.

The V call is TRBV3-1 (or the pseudogene TRBV3-2), the J call TRBJ2-3, with a tentative D call TRBD1 (5 bases). Trimming took 0 bases from V and 7 from J, leaving 14 bases between them. The CDR3 extends over 15 amino acids. Germline values: CDR1 LGHDT, CDR2 YNNKEL (reference sequence). The CDR3 coding sequence is TGTGCCAGCAGCCAAGATCTGGGCAGGGAAAATACGCAGTATTTT. This codes for CASSQDLGRENTQYF.

The chain has TRBV19 and TRBJ1-2; 10 bases fit TRBD1. V shed 10 bases and J 7 bases; nucleotides not matched to a gene: 15. CDR1 LNHDA and CDR2 SQIVND come from the germline V gene (reference sequence). The CDR3 length is 15 residues. The CDR3 DNA follows: TGTGCCATTCGCCCTCGGACAGGGGGGGACTTTGGCTACACCTTC. It yields the protein CAIRPRTGGDFGYTF.

CDR3 residues: CASSTSSSSSYEQYF. CDR3 in DNA: TGTGCCAGCAGTACCTCATCGAGTTCCTCCTACGAGCAGTACTTC. The chain is built from TRBV28 and TRBJ2-7, with D unresolved. CDR1 is MDHEN and CDR2 is SYDVKM in the germline V gene. V shed 5 bases and J shed 0 bases, with 14 bases lying between them. CDR3 size: 15 residues.

The chain joins TRBV19 to TRBJ2-3, with D perhaps TRBD1 (6 bases). CDR1 and CDR2 from the germline V gene are LNHDA and SQIVND (reference sequence). This CDR3 is 14 amino acids long. Trimming removed 6 bases at V and 8 bases at J, with 18 bases between. The CDR3 DNA is TGTGCCAGTAGATCGGACAGCTCCCGTCTTACGCAGTATTTT. Its protein is CASRSDSSRLTQYF.

The genes are TRBV19 and TRBJ1-2; TRBD1 agrees at 7 bases. The CDR3 spans 15 residues. J gave up 3 bases and V 6 bases, and 10 bases lay outside the gene matches. CDR1 is LNHDA, CDR2 SQIVND, per germline (reference sequence). The CDR3 region is CASSTLPTGDYGYTF. DNA of the CDR3: TGTGCCAGTAGCACCCTCCCTACAGGGGACTATGGCTACACCTTC.

V and J are TRBV18 and TRBJ1-1; TRBD1 matches 8 bases. The germline V gene encodes CDR1 KGHSH and CDR2 LQKENI. The CDR3 is 18 amino acids. Unmatched junction bases numbered 13, after V lost 2 bases and J lost 2 bases. The CDR3 protein is CASSPIVSTDRVNTEAFF. CDR3 DNA sequence: TGTGCCAGCTCACCAATAGTGTCAACGGACAGGGTCAACACTGAAGCTTTCTTT.

The chain is built from TRBV3-1 (or the pseudogene TRBV3-2) and TRBJ1-1; tentative D call: TRBD1 (5 bases). Trimming removed 6 bases from V and 2 bases from J, with 16 bases in between. This CDR3 has 15 residues. The germline V gene encodes CDR1 LGHDT and CDR2 YNNKEL (reference sequence). The CDR3 protein is CASSPRSGGNTEAFF. CDR3 sequence (DNA): TGTGCCAGCAGTCCCAGATCCGGGGGAAACACTGAAGCTTTCTTT.

Here the CDR3 DNA reads TGTGCCAGCTCACTGGACAGATTGAACACTGAAGCTTTCTTT. Its translation: CASSLDRLNTEAFF. The chain joins TRBV18 to TRBJ1-1, with a tentative D call TRBD1 (6 bases). Per the germline V gene, CDR1 is KGHSH and CDR2 is LQKENI. The CDR3 runs to 14 residues. The V and J ends lost 4 bases and 0 bases respectively, with 9 bases between them.

This chain uses TRBV5-4 with TRBJ2-5, with 9 bases aligning to TRBD2. Germline CDR1 is SGHNT and CDR2 is YYREEE (reference sequence). The CDR3 runs to 18 residues. V shed 2 bases and J 2 bases; nucleotides not matched to a gene: 13. DNA of the CDR3: TGTGCCAGCAGCTTCGACATGGCCGGGACTAGCACTCAAGAGACCCAGTACTTC. Protein: CASSFDMAGTSTQETQYF.

This chain uses TRBV2 with TRBJ1-6, with TRBD1 matching 7 bases. This CDR3 has 15 residues. Losses at the gene ends were 6 bases for V and 8 bases for J; bases not matched to a gene: 10. The germline CDR1 and CDR2 sequences are SNHLY and FYNNEI. CDR3 in DNA: TGTGCCAGCAGGTACCAGGGGGTCCTGGATTCACCCCTCCACTTT. Translating gives CASRYQGVLDSPLHF.

The chain links TRBV5-1 to TRBJ2-7; tentatively, D is TRBD2 (5 bases). V lost 0 bases, J lost 7 bases, and 14 bases lay in between. From germline, CDR1 is SGHRS and CDR2 YFSETQ. The CDR3 has 14 residues. The CDR3 nucleotides are TGCGCCAGCAGCTTGGGGTTGGTACGGGGTGAGCAGTACTTC. Its protein product is CASSLGLVRGEQYF.

This sequence joins TRBV7-9 and TRBJ2-1, with D unclear. V lost 2 bases, J lost 10 bases, and 15 bases lay in between. The CDR3 runs to 14 residues. The germline V gene has CDR1 SEHNR and CDR2 FQNEAQ (reference sequence). CDR3 sequence reads: CASSLSASVGEQFF. CDR3 bases: TGTGCCAGCAGCTTATCGGCGAGCGTCGGGGAGCAGTTCTTC.

The chain combines TRBV20-1 with TRBJ2-7, with 10 bases that match TRBD1. The germline V gene has CDR1 DFQATT and CDR2 SNEGSKA (reference sequence). The V and J ends lost 3 bases and 5 bases, in that order; junction bases with no gene match: 10. This CDR3 has 15 amino acids. CDR3 bases: TGCAGTGCTAGTGCAACCGGGACAGGGGACCACGAGCAGTACTTC. Residues: CSASATGTGDHEQYF.

This rearrangement joins TRBV2 to TRBJ2-1, with 10 bases aligning to TRBD1. Germline CDR1 SNHLY, CDR2 FYNNEI. J gave up 9 bases and V 2 bases, and 10 bases lay outside the gene matches. The CDR3 is made up of 16 amino acids. In nucleotides, the CDR3 is TGTGCCAGCAGTGAAAGGGGACAGGGGTGGGGGAGTGAGCAGTTCTTC. Translating it yields CASSERGQGWGSEQFF.

The chain is built from TRBV5-1 and TRBJ2-7; TRBD1 might be the D (5 bases). Germline loops: CDR1 SGHRS, CDR2 YFSETQ. CDR3 length: 12 residues. The V end was cut by 1 base, the J end by 7 bases, with 9 bases between. CDR3 sequence: CASSLKGKEQYF. The CDR3 DNA follows: TGCGCCAGCAGCTTGAAGGGGAAGGAGCAGTACTTC.

For this clone: The same CDR3 also results from other DNA sequences found in this sample. The rearrangement uses TRBV9 and TRBJ1-4; weak D call: TRBD1 (6 bases). This CDR3 has 14 amino acids. Per the germline V gene, CDR1 is SGDLS and CDR2 is YYNGEE. Trimming shortened V by 0 bases and J by 8 bases, and 11 bases separated the two germline ends. The chain's CDR3 is CASSVGQGNEKLFF. The CDR3 region has the DNA TGTGCCAGCAGCGTAGGGCAGGGGAACGAAAAACTGTTTTTT.

This clone has just one count. The rearrangement joins TRBV5-1 to TRBJ1-2; 9 bases align to TRBD1. The CDR3 is 14 amino acids. Per germline, CDR1 SGHRS and CDR2 YFSETQ. V lost 4 bases, J lost 8 bases, and 9 bases stayed unmatched. CDR3 residues: CASSQGTGFGGYTF. The CDR3 DNA reads as TGCGCCAGCAGCCAAGGGACAGGGTTCGGCGGCTACACCTTC.

This clone has more than one count but fewer than ten. This sample includes further DNA sequences coding for the same CDR3. V and J are TRBV5-1 and TRBJ1-4, with 7 bases identical to TRBD1. The V gene end was trimmed by 0 bases and the J gene end by 4 bases; junction bases not matched to a gene: 0. Germline values: CDR1 SGHRS, CDR2 YFSETQ. The CDR3 extends over 14 amino acids. CDR3 in amino acids: CASSLGQGNEKLFF. The CDR3 coding sequence is TGCGCCAGCAGCTTGGGACAGGGTAATGAAAAACTGTTTTTT.

V gene TRBV5-4 combines with J gene TRBJ2-1, with 10 bases identical to TRBD2. Losses at the gene ends were 4 bases for V and 4 bases for J; bases not matched to a gene: 5. The CDR3 loop spans 15 amino acids. Germline V gene data show CDR1 as SGHNT and CDR2 as YYREEE (reference sequence). CDR3 nucleotide sequence: TGTGCCAGCAGCCTTCGGACTAGCGGTTACAATGAGCAGTTCTTC. Its translation: CASSLRTSGYNEQFF.

The CDR3: CSADNNYGYTF. The DNA for the CDR3 is TGCAGCGCGGACAATAACTATGGCTACACCTTC. V gene TRBV20-1 combines with J gene TRBJ1-2; the D gene is possibly TRBD1 (5 bases). In germline, CDR1 is DFQATT, CDR2 SNEGSKA (reference sequence). There are 11 residues in the CDR3.

V usage is TRBV2 and J usage is TRBJ1-1; D is uncertain. V lost 2 bases to trimming and J lost 5 bases, with 15 bases between them. Germline loops: CDR1 SNHLY, CDR2 FYNNEI. The CDR3 is 15 amino acids. This CDR3 is CASSEWSGLETEAFF. The CDR3 DNA reads TGTGCCAGCAGTGAATGGTCGGGGTTAGAGACTGAAGCTTTCTTT. Full variable domain (remainder filled in from reference TRBV2 and TRBJ1-1): EPEVTQTPSHQVTQMGQEVILRCVPISNHLYFYWYRQILGQKVEFLVSFYNNEISEKSEIFDDQFSVERPDGSNFTLKIRSTKLEDSAMYFCASSEWSGLETEAFFGQGTRLTVV.

The chain is built from TRBV7-9 and TRBJ2-2; no definite D call. This CDR3 contains 14 residues. V was trimmed by 1 base and J by 5 bases, leaving 8 bases between them. CDR1 is SEHNR, CDR2 FQNEAQ, per germline (reference sequence). DNA of the CDR3: TGTGCCAGCAGCTTAGTTCCGGGTACCGGGGAGCTGTTTTTT. Its protein product is CASSLVPGTGELFF. The variable domain in full, completed from reference TRBV7-9 and TRBJ2-2, reads DTGVSQNPRHKITKRGQNVTFRCDPISEHNRLYWYRQTLGQGPEFLTYFQNEAQLEKSRLLSDRFSAERPKGSFSTLEIQRTEQGDSAMYLCASSLVPGTGELFFGEGSRLTVL.